What follows is one T cell receptor (beta chain) and its context. This clonotype has ten or more counts. Its cognate antigen has yet to be identified. No per-base quality is available; no much larger clone lies one base away. TCR libraries were built from about 370 ng RNA with the Immunoverse kit, using molecular barcoded adaptors covering alpha/delta and beta/gamma chains. The same RNA used for transcriptome sequencing was used for TCR library preparation. An Illumina HiSeq 4000 with 2 x 150 cycles was used to sequence the TCR libraries. From the authors' description of their analysis: With MiXCR, TCR reads were aligned to human V, D, J and C references and assembled into CDR3 clonotypes, with quality filtering and error correction included. The tcR package in R was used for analysis of clonotype counts and gene usage diversity. For inspection of raw mapping reads, RNA-seq reads were mapped by STAR aligner version 2.5.3a onto GRCh37 of the human genome. IR-seq fastq files were randomly downsampled with Seqtk 1.3 to test the effect of sequencing depth on detected clonotypes. TCRdb reran the public reads through fastp at Q25 and MiXCR, keeping productive beta chains. Records with the same CDR3 protein are collapsed into one entry carrying the most frequent genes and DNA. The V and J calls reflect TCRdb's pipeline rather than the authors' work. The sample data list 35,000 to 50,000 distinct CDR3 sequences, and around 20% of these were observed just once. 37% of the sample lies in the top ten.

Each patient had bone marrow sampled at the time of active disease. Ficoll-Hypaque density gradient centrifugation was used to isolate the bone marrow mononuclear cells. To remove myeloma plasma cells, the cells were labeled with CD138 magnetic microbeads on a MACS separator, and CD138-negative cells were then collected by negative selection. The purity of the isolated cells was checked by flow cytometry with CD138 antibodies on an Attune NxT. Total RNA was extracted with TRIzol reagent and quantified with a NanoDrop spectrophotometer. Paired RNA-seq and IR-seq were performed on the CD138-negative bone marrow sample of each patient. These data are taken from a study of read filtering for tumor transcriptome and immune sequencing (TCRdb year 2020). For context, the study as a whole: The cohort consisted of roughly 16 male and around 14 female patients, with a mean age of roughly 67 years and an age range of roughly 45 to 85. Under revised international staging, about 8 patients fell into R-ISS I, 15 to 20 into R-ISS II and more than five into R-ISS III. Whole-transcriptome libraries were prepared with the TruSeq RNA Access Library Prep Kit after DNase treatment. TCR-region mapped reads per sample ranged from about 3.5 to 11 million with IR-seq versus only about 75 to 1,400 with RNA-seq. The study compared TCR repertoires from targeted immune repertoire sequencing and bulk whole-transcriptome sequencing run on the same bone marrow samples. As a main aim, a read-filtering strategy for immune repertoire data was addressed, with the specific question being whether clonotypes supported by a single read should be removed. Findings and caveats that apply to the study as a whole: When single-read clonotypes were removed, the proportions of shared clonotypes in IR-seq and RNA-seq correlated more strongly. Compared with RNA-seq, IR-seq captured clonotypes at much higher depth and more reliably, and a smaller IR-seq throughput was enough to identify most shared clonotypes. Single-read clonotypes made up around 80% of clonotypes but only 3.5% to 4.5% of total reads in IR-seq, compared with roughly 70% of clonotypes and 35% to 55% of reads in RNA-seq. The sorted CD138-negative fraction was composed of a mixed bone marrow immune population rather than of purified T cells.

From the cysteine through the phenylalanine, the CDR3 covers 15 amino acids. Of the read, only the CDR3 DNA is kept; its 45 bases are in frame from base 1. V loses 5 bases at its end and J loses 6 bases; junction bases beyond the gene matches: 9. The germline V gene supplies CDR1 MNHEY and CDR2 SVGEGT. The sequence was collected from a donor aged 40 or over with multiple myeloma. Material: a population of CD138-negative cells sorted from bone marrow. Interpreted using the paper, the cell subset or site label stands for: bone marrow mononuclear cells depleted of CD138+ plasma/myeloma cells by negative magnetic selection. Rearrangement joined TRBV6-2 or TRBV6-3 to TRBJ2-1, and 8 junction bases match TRBD2. At the DNA level, the sequence is TGTGCCAGCAGTCTAATAGCGGGATTCGGCAATGAGCAGTTCTTC. Its translation reads: CASSLIAGFGNEQFF.